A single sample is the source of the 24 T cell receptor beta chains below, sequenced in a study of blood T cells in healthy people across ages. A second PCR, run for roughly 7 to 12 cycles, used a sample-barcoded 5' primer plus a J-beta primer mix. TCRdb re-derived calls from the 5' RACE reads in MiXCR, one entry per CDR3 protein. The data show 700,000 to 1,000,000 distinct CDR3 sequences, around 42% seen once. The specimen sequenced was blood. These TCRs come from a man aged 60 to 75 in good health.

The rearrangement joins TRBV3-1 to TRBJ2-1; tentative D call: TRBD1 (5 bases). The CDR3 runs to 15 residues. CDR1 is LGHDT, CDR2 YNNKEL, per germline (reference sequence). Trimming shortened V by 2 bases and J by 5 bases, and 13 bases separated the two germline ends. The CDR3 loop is CASSQNPGSHNEQFF. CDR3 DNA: TGTGCCAGCAGCCAAAATCCAGGGTCCCACAATGAGCAGTTCTTC.

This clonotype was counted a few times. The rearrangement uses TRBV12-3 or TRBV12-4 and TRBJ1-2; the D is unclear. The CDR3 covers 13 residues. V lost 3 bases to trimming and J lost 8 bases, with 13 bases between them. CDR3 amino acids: CASSFKRAGGYTF. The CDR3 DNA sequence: TGTGCCAGCAGTTTTAAGAGGGCGGGGGGCTACACCTTC.

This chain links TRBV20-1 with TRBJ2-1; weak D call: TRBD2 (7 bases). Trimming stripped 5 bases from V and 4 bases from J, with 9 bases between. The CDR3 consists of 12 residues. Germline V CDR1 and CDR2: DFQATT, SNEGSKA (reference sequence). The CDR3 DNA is TGCAGTGCTCGGGGGGCGTACAATGAGCAGTTCTTC. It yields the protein CSARGAYNEQFF.

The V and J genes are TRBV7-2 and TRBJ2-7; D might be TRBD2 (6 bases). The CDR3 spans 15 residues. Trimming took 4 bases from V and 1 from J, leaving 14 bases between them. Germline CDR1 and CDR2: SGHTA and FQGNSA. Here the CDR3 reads CASSSQASVSYEQYF. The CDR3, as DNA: TGTGCCAGCAGCTCCCAGGCTAGCGTATCCTACGAGCAGTACTTC.

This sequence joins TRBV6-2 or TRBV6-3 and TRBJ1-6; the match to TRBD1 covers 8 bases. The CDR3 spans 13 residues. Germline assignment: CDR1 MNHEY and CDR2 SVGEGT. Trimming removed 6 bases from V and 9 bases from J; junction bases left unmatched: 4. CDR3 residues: CASRGQGGSPLHF. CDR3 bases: TGTGCCAGCAGAGGACAGGGTGGTTCACCCCTCCACTTT.

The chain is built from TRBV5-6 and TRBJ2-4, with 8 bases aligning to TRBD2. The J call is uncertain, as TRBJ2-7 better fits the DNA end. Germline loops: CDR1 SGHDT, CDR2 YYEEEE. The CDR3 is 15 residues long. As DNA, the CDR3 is TGTGCCAGCAGCGGGGCTAGCGGGTCCTACACCGAGCAGTACTTC. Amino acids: CASSGASGSYTEQYF.

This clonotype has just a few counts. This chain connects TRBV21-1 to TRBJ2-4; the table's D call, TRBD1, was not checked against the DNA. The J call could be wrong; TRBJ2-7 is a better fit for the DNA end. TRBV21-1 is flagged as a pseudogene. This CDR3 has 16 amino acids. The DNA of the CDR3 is TGTGCCAGCAGCACCCGTGTTGACAGGGCAATCGACGAGCAGTACTTC. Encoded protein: CASSTRVDRAIDEQYF.

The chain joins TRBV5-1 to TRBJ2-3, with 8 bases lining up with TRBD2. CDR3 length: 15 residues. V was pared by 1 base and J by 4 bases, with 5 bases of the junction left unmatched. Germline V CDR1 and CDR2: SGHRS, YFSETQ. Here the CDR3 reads CASSLYGGAADTQYF. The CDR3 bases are TGCGCCAGCAGCTTGTACGGGGGGGCAGCAGATACGCAGTATTTT.

CDR3 protein: CASSLERTSSYEQYF. The DNA of the CDR3 is TGTGCCAGCAGTTTAGAGAGGACTAGCTCCTACGAGCAGTACTTC. The chain recombines TRBV6-6 with TRBJ2-7; 7 nucleotides match TRBD2. Trimming at V came to 4 bases and at J to 0 bases, leaving 6 bases not matched to a gene. Looked up from germline, CDR1 is MNHNY and CDR2 is SVGAGI (reference sequence). The CDR3 runs to 15 residues.

CDR3 protein: CASSVDPGLTPLHF. The CDR3 bases are TGTGCCAGCAGCGTAGACCCAGGGCTGACACCCCTCCACTTT. This sequence joins TRBV9 and TRBJ1-6, with TRBD1 as a possible D gene (5 bases). CDR3 size: 14 residues. The germline V gene encodes CDR1 SGDLS and CDR2 YYNGEE. V dropped 0 bases and J dropped 11 bases, with 12 bases sitting between them.

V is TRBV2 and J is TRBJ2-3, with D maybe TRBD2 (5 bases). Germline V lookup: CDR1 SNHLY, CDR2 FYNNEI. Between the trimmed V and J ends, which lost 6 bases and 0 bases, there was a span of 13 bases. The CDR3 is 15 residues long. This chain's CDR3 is CASSITGFSTDTQYF. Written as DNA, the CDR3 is TGTGCCAGCAGCATAACGGGGTTTAGCACAGATACGCAGTATTTT.

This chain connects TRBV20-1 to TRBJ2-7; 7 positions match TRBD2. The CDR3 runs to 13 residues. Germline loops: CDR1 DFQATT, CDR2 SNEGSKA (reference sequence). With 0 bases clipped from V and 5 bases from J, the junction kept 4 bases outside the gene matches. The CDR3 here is CSARDGGDDEQYF. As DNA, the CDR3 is TGCAGTGCTAGAGATGGGGGGGACGACGAGCAGTACTTC.

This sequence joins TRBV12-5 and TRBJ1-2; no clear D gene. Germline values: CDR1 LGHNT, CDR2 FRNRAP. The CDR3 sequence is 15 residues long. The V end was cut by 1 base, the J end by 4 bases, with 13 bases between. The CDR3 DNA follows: TGTGCTAGTGGTTTGGATTATACCTATACCTATGGCTACACCTTC. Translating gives CASGLDYTYTYGYTF. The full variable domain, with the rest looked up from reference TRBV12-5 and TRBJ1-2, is DARVTQTPRHKVTEMGQEVTMRCQPILGHNTVFWYRQTMMQGLELLAYFRNRAPLDDSGMPKDRFSAEMPDATLATLKIQPSEPRDSAVYFCASGLDYTYTYGYTFGSGTRLTVV.

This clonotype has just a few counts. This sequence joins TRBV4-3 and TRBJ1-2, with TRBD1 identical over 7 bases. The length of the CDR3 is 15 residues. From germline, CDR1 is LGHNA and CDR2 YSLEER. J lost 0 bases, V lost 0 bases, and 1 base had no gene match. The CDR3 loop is CASSQEDRTNYGYTF. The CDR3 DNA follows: TGCGCCAGCAGCCAAGAGGACAGGACTAACTATGGCTACACCTTC.

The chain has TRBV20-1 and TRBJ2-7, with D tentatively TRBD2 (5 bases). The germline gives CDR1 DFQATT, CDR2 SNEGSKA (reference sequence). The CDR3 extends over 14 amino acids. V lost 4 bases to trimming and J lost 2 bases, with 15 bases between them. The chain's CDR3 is CSATVGRTPYEQYF. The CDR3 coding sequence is TGCAGTGCTACCGTAGGTAGGACTCCCTACGAGCAGTACTTC.

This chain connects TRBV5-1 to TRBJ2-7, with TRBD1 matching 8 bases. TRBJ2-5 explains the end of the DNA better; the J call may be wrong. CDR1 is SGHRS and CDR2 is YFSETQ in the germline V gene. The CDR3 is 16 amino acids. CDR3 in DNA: TGCGCCAGCAGCCCCCCGGGCAGGGGGCAAAAGGAGACCCAGTACTTC. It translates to CASSPPGRGQKETQYF.

The CDR3 loop is CASTTGLSGANVLTF. CDR3 coding DNA: TGTGCCAGCACGACAGGGCTCTCTGGGGCCAACGTCCTGACTTTC. This chain uses TRBV2 with TRBJ2-6; 7 bases are shared with TRBD1. The CDR3 has 15 residues. CDR1 and CDR2 (germline): SNHLY, FYNNEI. With 7 bases clipped from V and 0 bases from J, the junction kept 3 bases outside the gene matches.

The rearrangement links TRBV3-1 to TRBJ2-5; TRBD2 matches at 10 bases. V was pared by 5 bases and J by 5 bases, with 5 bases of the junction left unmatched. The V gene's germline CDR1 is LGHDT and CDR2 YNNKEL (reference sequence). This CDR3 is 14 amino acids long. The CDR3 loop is CASSERGGRETQYF. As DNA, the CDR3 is TGTGCCAGCAGCGAGCGGGGGGGACGGGAGACCCAGTACTTC.

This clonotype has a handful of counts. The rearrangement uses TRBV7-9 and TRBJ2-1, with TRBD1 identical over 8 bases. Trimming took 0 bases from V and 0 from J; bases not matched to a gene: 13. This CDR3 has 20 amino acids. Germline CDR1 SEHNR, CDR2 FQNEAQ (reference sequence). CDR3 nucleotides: TGTGCCAGCAGCTTAGCATTGCTTCAGGGGGCGATCCACTCCTACAATGAGCAGTTCTTC. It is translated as CASSLALLQGAIHSYNEQFF.

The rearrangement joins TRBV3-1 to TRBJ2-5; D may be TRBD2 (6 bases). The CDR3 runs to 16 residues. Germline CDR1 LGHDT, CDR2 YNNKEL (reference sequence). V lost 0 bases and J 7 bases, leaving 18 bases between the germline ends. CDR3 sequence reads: CASSQDGGGTRGTQYF. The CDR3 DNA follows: TGTGCCAGCAGCCAAGATGGTGGGGGGACCCGGGGGACCCAGTACTTC.

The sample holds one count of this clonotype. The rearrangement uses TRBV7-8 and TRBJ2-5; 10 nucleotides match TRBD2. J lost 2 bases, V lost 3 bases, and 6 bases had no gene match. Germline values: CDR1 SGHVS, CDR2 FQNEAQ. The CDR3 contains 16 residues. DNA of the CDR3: TGTGCCAGCAGCTTCGAACTAGCGGGGTATCAAGAGACCCAGTACTTC. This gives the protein CASSFELAGYQETQYF.

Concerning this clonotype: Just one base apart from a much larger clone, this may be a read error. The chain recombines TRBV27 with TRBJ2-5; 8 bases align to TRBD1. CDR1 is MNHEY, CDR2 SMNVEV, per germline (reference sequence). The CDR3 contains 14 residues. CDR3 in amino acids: CASSTGTGQGTQYF. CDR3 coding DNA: TGTGCCAGCAGCACCGGGACAGGTCAAGGGACCCAGTACTTC.

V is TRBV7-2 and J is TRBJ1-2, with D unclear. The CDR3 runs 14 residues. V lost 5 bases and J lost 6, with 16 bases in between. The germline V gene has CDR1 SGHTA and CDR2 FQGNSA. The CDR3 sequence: CASSPRPVRDGYTF. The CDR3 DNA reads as TGTGCCAGCAGCCCAAGACCGGTCCGGGATGGCTACACCTTC.

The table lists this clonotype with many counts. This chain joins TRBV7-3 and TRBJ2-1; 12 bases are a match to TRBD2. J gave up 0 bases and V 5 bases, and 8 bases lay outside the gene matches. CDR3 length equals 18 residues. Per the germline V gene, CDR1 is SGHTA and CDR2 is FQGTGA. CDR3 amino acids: CASSPALAGGPSYNEQFF. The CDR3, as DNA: TGTGCCAGCAGCCCTGCCCTAGCGGGGGGGCCCTCCTACAATGAGCAGTTCTTC.